This note documents a single T cell receptor (beta chain) sequence. Its cognate antigen is unknown. About 30,000 T cell genomes, or approximately 200 ng DNA, went into the sorted-subset replicate PCRs. Generated by immunoSEQ multiplex PCR, the TCRdb table keeps only in-frame clones and is missing some. This table has some 2,100,000 clones, 85% to 95% appearing once. Germline CDR1 reads SQVTM; CDR2 reads ANQGSEA. V shed 4 bases and J shed 0 bases, with 9 bases lying between them. CDR3 length: 14 residues. The sample originates from a study of shared clonotypes between healthy human individuals. Whole-study findings and limits: Naive subsets tended to show greater estimated richness than memory subsets. Inspection by rarefaction showed sorted-subset sequencing to be incomplete despite large depth.

Terminally differentiated effector memory CD45RA+ cells were excluded from the naive CD8 cells, which were CD45RO-negative and positively selected for CCR7. Donors comprised healthy HIV-negative adults lacking recent acute infections or vaccinations. The chain recombines TRBV29-1 with TRBJ2-2, with D perhaps being TRBD1 or TRBD2 (6 bases each). This receptor was identified in a man between 18 and 29 years old in good health. Some clones in this sample may be carry-over from other donors' samples. The sample taken for sequencing was naive CD8+ T cells from PBMCs. CDR3 nucleotides: TGCAGCGTTGCGGGGGCAACGAACACCGGGGAGCTGTTTTTT. Translating it yields CSVAGATNTGELFF.